The clone carrying this TCR beta chain has just a few counts. What it recognizes is unknown. This record belongs to a study of identical twins. A template switching step contributed a universal primer site, while unique molecular identifiers were present in the cDNA. TCRdb analysed the 5' RACE reads with MiXCR anew, one entry per CDR3 protein. The sample holds about 920,000 distinct CDR3 sequences, 9% to 15% seen once. This CDR3 region has 15 residues. Between the trimmed V and J ends, which lost 6 bases and 3 bases, there was a span of 15 bases. Overall study results and limits: Sequences that were beta out-of-frame showed weaker excess twin sharing.

The sample was also reused in another study, on yellow fever vaccine responses in identical twins. According to that study: Twin vaccine T cell responses reportedly seemed partly convergent, partly personalized.

The V call is TRBV12-3 or TRBV12-4, the J call TRBJ2-1; D possibly uses TRBD1 or TRBD2 (5 bases each). The material sequenced was PBMCs. The sequence came from a woman aged 18-30 years in good health. CDR3 nucleotides: TGTGCCAGCAGAACATGGGACCTGAACTACAATGAGCAGTTCTTC. This codes for CASRTWDLNYNEQFF.